The rows below give T cell receptor beta chains drawn from one sample of a study of radiation and T cells in renal cell carcinoma. The method was immunoSEQ multiplex PCR; TCRdb's version includes in-frame clones alone and lacks a portion of them. The sample has tens of thousands of clones, 82% seen once. The sequences come from blood, collected from a patient whose treatment included radiotherapy and nephrectomy. These receptors all come from a man in his fifties or sixties with renal cell carcinoma. Both conserved end residues are part of each CDR3. A D gene is named only where the DNA matches it firmly. Rows may omit the clone size; those that give it use once, few, many or a size class.

TGTGCCAGCAGTTTTAGGGGAGCGGCCGAGCAGTACTTC	CASSFRGAAEQYF	.	TRBV28	TRBJ2-7	.
TGTGCCAGTAGTATGATCCTAGCGGGCTACGAGCAGTACTTC	CASSMILAGYEQYF	.	TRBV19	TRBJ2-7	TRBD2
TGTGCCAGCAGCGTGGGCTTTGGCAAAAACATTCAGTACTTC	CASSVGFGKNIQYF	.	TRBV7-2	TRBJ2-4	.
TGTGCCAGCAGTTACGCCCCTAACTATGGCTACACCTTC	CASSYAPNYGYTF	.	TRBV6-5	TRBJ1-2	.
TGTGCCAGCAGCCCAACAGGGGCTGACTCTGGAAACACCATATATTTT	CASSPTGADSGNTIYF	.	TRBV7-3	TRBJ1-3	TRBD1
TGTGCCAGCAGTTTCGGGACCTTC	CASSFGTF	.	TRBV6-1	TRBJ1-2	.
TGTGCCTGGTCCAACGGAAGAGATACGCAGTATTTT	CAWSNGRDTQYF	many	TRBV30	TRBJ2-3	.
TGTGCCAGCAAAGAGTCTGGGGCCAACGTCCTGACTTTC	CASKESGANVLTF	.	TRBV6-5	TRBJ2-6	.
TGTGCCAGCAGGCCCCGGGCTGGTGAGCAGTACTTC	CASRPRAGEQYF	.	TRBV6-5	TRBJ2-7	.
TGTGCCAGCAGTGATCGGGCAGGGGTGACCTACGAGCAGTACTTC	CASSDRAGVTYEQYF	.	TRBV6-1	TRBJ2-7	.
TGTGCCAGTAGTATCTCGACAGGCCTTAGCAATCAGCCCCAGCATTTT	CASSISTGLSNQPQHF	.	TRBV19	TRBJ1-5	.
TGTGCCAGCAGCTTAGGACTAGCGGTCTACAATGAGCAGTTCTTC	CASSLGLAVYNEQFF	.	TRBV7-8	TRBJ2-1	TRBD2
TGTGCCAGCAGTTCGAACAGTGTTGGAAACACCATATATTTT	CASSSNSVGNTIYF	.	TRBV6-5	TRBJ1-3	.
TGTGCCAGCAGTTACACGGACAGGGGAGGAGGGTACGAGCAGTACTTC	CASSYTDRGGGYEQYF	.	TRBV6-6	TRBJ2-7	TRBD1
TGCGCCAGCAGCTTGGGGCTCTCTGGAAACACCATATATTTT	CASSLGLSGNTIYF	.	TRBV5-1	TRBJ1-3	.
TGTGCCAGTACTAGAAGGGGGCTGGGGGACTATGGCTACACCTTC	CASTRRGLGDYGYTF	.	TRBV19	TRBJ1-2	TRBD1
TGTGCCAGCAGTGTTTCGAGGGAAAAACTGTTTTTT	CASSVSREKLFF	.	TRBV25-1	TRBJ1-4	.
TGTGCCAGCAGCCCTAGCGGGGCGACCGGGGAGCTGTTTTTT	CASSPSGATGELFF	once	TRBV11-3	TRBJ2-2	TRBD2
TGTGCCAGCTCACCACCAGGGAGCTCCTACAATGAGCAGTTCTTC	CASSPPGSSYNEQFF	.	TRBV18	TRBJ2-1	.
TGTGCCAGCAGCTTGGGACTAGCGGGGGAAGAGCAGTACTTC	CASSLGLAGEEQYF	.	TRBV5-6	TRBJ2-7	TRBD2